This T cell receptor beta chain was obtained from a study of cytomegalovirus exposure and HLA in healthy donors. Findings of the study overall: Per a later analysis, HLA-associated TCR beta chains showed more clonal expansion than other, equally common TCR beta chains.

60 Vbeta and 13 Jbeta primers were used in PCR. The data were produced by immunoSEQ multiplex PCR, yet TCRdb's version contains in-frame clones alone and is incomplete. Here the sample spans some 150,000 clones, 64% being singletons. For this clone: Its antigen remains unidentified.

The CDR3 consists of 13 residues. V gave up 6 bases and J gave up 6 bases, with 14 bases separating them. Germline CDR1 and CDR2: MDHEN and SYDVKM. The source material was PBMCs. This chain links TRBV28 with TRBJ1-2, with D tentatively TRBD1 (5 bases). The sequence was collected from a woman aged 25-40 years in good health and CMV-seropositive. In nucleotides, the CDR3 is TGTGCCAGCAGATTTGGGCCCAGGGATGGCTACACCTTC. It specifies CASRFGPRDGYTF.